This TCR beta chain derives from a study of brain T cells in children with intractable seizures. Noted time point: blood from clinic visit 5 months post-surgery; TSC patient then seizure free. Patients received at least one anti-epileptic drug before surgery. Here immunoSEQ multiplex PCR was the method, and the copy in TCRdb shows in-frame clones only, minus some. The table includes about 350,000 clones, over 90% detected once. This CDR3 spans 15 amino acids. Trimming took 0 bases from V and 5 from J, leaving 13 bases between them. Germline CDR1 reads PRHDT; CDR2 reads FYEKMQ (reference sequence). V and J are TRBV13 and TRBJ2-5; maybe TRBD2 (7 bases). The sequence was obtained from a boy under two years old with tuberous sclerosis and intractable seizures. Material: peripheral blood, obtained less than 6 months after surgery. CDR3 sequence: CASSLGSGGRETQYF. The CDR3 nucleotides are TGTGCCAGCAGCTTAGGCTCGGGGGGCCGGGAGACCCAGTACTTC.